This T cell receptor (beta chain) derives from a study of T cell repertoires in cytomegalovirus infection. About the study: CMV epitopes that were recently identified and HLA-C-restricted were used alongside well-studied HLA-B-restricted ones. TCR beta signatures that were public indicated CMV infection and matching HLA type.

Findings and limits, study-wide: Carriage of CMV together with the relevant HLA was identifiable through cumulative public TCR beta family frequency. Dominant in the ex vivo response were TCR beta clonotypes restricted by HLA-C and specific for CMV.

In regard to this clonotype: Its antigen is currently unknown.

The V gene end was trimmed by 0 bases and the J gene end by 4 bases; junction bases not matched to a gene: 8. This CDR3 has 16 residues. Per the germline V gene, CDR1 is KGHSH and CDR2 is LQKENI. TCRdb ran MiXCR on the reads and lists one entry per CDR3 protein. This sample carries around 900,000 distinct CDR3 sequences, roughly 30% of them seen once, and the ten largest clones take over 11%. The rearrangement joins TRBV18 to TRBJ2-7, with TRBD1 matching over 8 bases. This sequence was found in a human donor in good health (CMV status not recorded). Some clones in this sample may be carry-over from other donors' samples. Sample: cultured CD8+ T cells from PBMCs, taken from culture after CMV antigen stimulation. The CDR3 nucleotides are TGTGCCAGCTCACCACCTCATGGACAGGGTCTTTACGAGCAGTACTTC. Protein product: CASSPPHGQGLYEQYF.